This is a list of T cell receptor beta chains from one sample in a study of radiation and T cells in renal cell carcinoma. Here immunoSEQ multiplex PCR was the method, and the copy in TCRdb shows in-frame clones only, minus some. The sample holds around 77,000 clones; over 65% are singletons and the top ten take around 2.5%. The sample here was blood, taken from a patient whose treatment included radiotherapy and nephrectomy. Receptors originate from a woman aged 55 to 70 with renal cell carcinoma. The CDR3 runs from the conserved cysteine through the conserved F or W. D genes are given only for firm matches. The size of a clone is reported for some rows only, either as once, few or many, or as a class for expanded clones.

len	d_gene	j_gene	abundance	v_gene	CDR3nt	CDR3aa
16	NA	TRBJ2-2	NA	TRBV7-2	TGTGCCAGCAACTCCCCGAAAGGCTTAAACACCGGGGAGCTGTTTTTT	CASNSPKGLNTGELFF
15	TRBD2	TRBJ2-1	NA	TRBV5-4	TGTGCCAGCAGCCCCGGGACTAGCTTTCAGCAAGAGCAGTTCTTC	CASSPGTSFQQEQFF
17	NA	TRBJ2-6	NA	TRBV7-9	TGTGCCAGCAGCACCCTAGGACAGTCCCCTGGGGCCAACGTCCTGACTTTC	CASSTLGQSPGANVLTF
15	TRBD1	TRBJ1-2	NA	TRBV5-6	TGTGCCAGCATCTTTGGACAGGGTGGGCGGTATGGCTACACCTTC	CASIFGQGGRYGYTF
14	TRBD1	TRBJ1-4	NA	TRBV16	TGTGCCAGCAGCCAATCGGGGACAGGAGAAAAACTGTTTTTT	CASSQSGTGEKLFF
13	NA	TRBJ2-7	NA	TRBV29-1	TGCAGCGTCAGGGGGGCCCTCTCCTACGAGCAGTACTTC	CSVRGALSYEQYF
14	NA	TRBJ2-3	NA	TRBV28	TGTGCCAGCAGTCCCCGTGAAAGCACAGATACGCAGTATTTT	CASSPRESTDTQYF
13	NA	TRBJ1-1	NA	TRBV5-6	TGTGCCAGCAGCCCAACCCTGAACACTGAAGCTTTCTTT	CASSPTLNTEAFF
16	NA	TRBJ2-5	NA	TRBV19	TGTGCCAGTAGTCCCCCGGGAAGCGGGCTACAAGAGACCCAGTACTTC	CASSPPGSGLQETQYF
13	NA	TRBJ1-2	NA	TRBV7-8	TGTGCCAGCAGCTTCACGGTAGACTATGGCTACACCTTC	CASSFTVDYGYTF
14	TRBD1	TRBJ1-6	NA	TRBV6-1	TGTGCCAGCAGTCAGGGGGTTCTTAATTCACCCCTCCACTTT	CASSQGVLNSPLHF
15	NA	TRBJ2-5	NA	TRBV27	TGTGCCAGCAGCGCAACCGGACAGTCGGGAGAGACCCAGTACTTC	CASSATGQSGETQYF
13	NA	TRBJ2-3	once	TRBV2	TGTGCCAGTCTGCTCGGAAACACAGATACGCAGTATTTT	CASLLGNTDTQYF
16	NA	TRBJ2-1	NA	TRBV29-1	TGCAGCGTTCGAGTGGTGGAGGGCGGCTCCTACAATGAGCAGTTCTTC	CSVRVVEGGSYNEQFF
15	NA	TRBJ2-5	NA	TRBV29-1	TGCAGCGTTGAAGATGGCACCTCCCTTAGGGAGACCCAGTACTTC	CSVEDGTSLRETQYF
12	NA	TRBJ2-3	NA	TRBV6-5	TGTGCCAGCAGTTTATCCGGGCGTACGCAGTATTTT	CASSLSGRTQYF
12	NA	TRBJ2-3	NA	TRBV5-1	TGCGCCAGCAGCTCCCAGGGCGATACGCAGTATTTT	CASSSQGDTQYF
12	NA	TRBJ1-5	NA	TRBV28	TGTGCCAGCAGTCGTTCCAATCAGCCCCAGCATTTT	CASSRSNQPQHF